The clone carrying this TCR beta chain was found once. The data are from a study of blood T cell repertoires in COVID-19. The CDR3 spans 15 residues. From germline, CDR1 is MGHDK and CDR2 SYGVNS. V shed 3 bases and J shed 2 bases, with 11 bases lying between them. Recovered participants had two consecutive negative NP/OP PCR tests, healthcare professional clearance, or symptom resolution. Original processing notes: Quantification of nucleated cells was approximated via reference gene primer amplification. TCRdb's copy holds only in-frame clones and misses some; the assay was immunoSEQ multiplex PCR. The DNA gave D and trimming, while V, J and clone size come from that table. The sample includes roughly 310,000 clones, 89% of them seen just once.

The clonotype was recovered from a woman between 40 and 55 years old who had recovered from COVID-19. The rearrangement joins TRBV25-1 to TRBJ1-5; a weak D match, TRBD1 (5 bases). Sequenced: PBMCs or T cells enriched from blood (not recorded which). CDR3 bases: TGTGCCAGCAGTGAGTGGGGCGGCGGCAATCAGCCCCAGCATTTT. Translated: CASSEWGGGNQPQHF.